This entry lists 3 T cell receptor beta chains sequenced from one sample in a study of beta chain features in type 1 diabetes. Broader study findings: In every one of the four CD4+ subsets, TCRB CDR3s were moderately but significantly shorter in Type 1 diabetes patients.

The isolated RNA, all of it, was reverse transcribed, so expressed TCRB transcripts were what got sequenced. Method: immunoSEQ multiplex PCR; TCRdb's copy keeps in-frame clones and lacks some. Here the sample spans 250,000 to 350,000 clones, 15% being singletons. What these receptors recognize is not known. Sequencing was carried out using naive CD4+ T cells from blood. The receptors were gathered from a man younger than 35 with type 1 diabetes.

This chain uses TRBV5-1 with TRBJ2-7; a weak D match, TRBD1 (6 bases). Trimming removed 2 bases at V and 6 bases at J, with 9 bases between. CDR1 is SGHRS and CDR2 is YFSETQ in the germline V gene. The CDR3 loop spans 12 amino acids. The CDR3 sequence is CASSFGQLEQYF. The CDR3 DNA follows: TGCGCCAGCAGCTTCGGACAGCTCGAGCAGTACTTC.

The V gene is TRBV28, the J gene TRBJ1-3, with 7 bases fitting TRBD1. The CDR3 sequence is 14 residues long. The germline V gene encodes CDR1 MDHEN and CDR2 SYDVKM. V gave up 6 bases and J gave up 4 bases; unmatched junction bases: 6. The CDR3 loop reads CASSITGVGNTIYF. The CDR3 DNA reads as TGTGCCAGCAGCATAACAGGGGTCGGAAACACCATATATTTT.

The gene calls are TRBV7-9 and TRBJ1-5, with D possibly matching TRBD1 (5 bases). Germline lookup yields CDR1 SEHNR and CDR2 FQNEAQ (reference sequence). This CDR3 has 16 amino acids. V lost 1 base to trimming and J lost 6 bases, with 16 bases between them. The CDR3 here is CASSLGAGGGTQPQHF. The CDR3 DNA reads TGTGCCAGCAGCTTAGGAGCTGGGGGGGGTACTCAGCCCCAGCATTTT.